This T cell receptor beta chain was identified during a study of blood T cell repertoires in COVID-19. Study as a whole: Researchers got acute and convalescent COVID-19 samples from the United States, Italy and Spain. T cells, B-cell-depleted T cells, or PBMCs provided the cDNA or gDNA that served as material.

Authors' data handling: The assay estimated nucleated cells by amplifying reference gene primers. Method: immunoSEQ multiplex PCR; TCRdb's copy keeps in-frame clones and lacks some. That table is the source of V, J and clone size, and D and trimming were worked out from the DNA. The sample gives just over 650,000 clones, more than 80% of which show up once; roughly 0.26% is in the top ten. Germline CDR1 SQVTM, CDR2 ANQGSEA. CDR3 length: 12 amino acids. V was cut by 4 bases and J by 0 bases, with 4 bases left in between. V gene TRBV29-1 combines with J gene TRBJ1-3, with no clear D. The sequenced sample was peripheral blood. The receptor was derived from a woman aged 18-35 years with acute or convalescent COVID-19. As DNA, the CDR3 is TGCAGCGTTGTGAGCTCTGGAAACACCATATATTTT. Amino acid sequence: CSVVSSGNTIYF.